Each of the 10 T cell receptor beta chains below was sequenced from the same sample in a study of patients and donors after allogeneic stem cell transplantation. Each CDR3 protein gets one entry after TCRdb re-called the RT-PCR reads with MiXCR. The data hold 200,000 to 250,000 distinct CDR3 sequences, with around 14% observed a single time. Sequenced sample: blood, either unsorted or a sorted T cell fraction (not recorded which). All receptors come from a human donor who was either an allogeneic HSCT recipient or a stem cell or donor lymphocyte infusion donor (not recorded which). It is not recorded whose cells these are; they may come from a transplant donor.

This clonotype showed up just a few times. This chain joins TRBV10-3 and TRBJ1-3; D uncertain. CDR1 is ENHRY and CDR2 is SYGVKD in the germline V gene. This CDR3 contains 13 residues. V was clipped by 8 bases and J by 0 bases, with 8 bases between them. CDR3 amino acids: CAIAAGSGNTIYF. For the CDR3, the DNA is TGTGCCATCGCGGCAGGCTCTGGAAACACCATATATTTT.

This clonotype was counted a few times. The gene calls are TRBV6-1 and TRBJ1-2, with a possible D match to TRBD1 (5 bases). The ends were cut back, 6 bases at V and 1 base at J, with 9 bases in the middle. Germline V gives CDR1 MNHNS, CDR2 SASEGT. The CDR3 runs 13 residues. The CDR3 sequence is CASRGDFNYGYTF. CDR3 coding DNA: TGTGCCAGCAGAGGGGACTTTAACTATGGCTACACCTTC.

This clonotype was counted many times. J is TRBJ2-1 and V is TRBV24-1; 7 nucleotides match TRBD2. The V gene's germline CDR1 is KGHDR and CDR2 SFDVKD. The CDR3 spans 16 residues. J lost 7 bases, V lost 4 bases, and 12 bases had no gene match. The CDR3 here is CATSDRRGSSLNEQFF. The CDR3 DNA follows: TGTGCCACCAGTGACCGGCGGGGGAGTAGCCTGAATGAGCAGTTCTTC.

This chain joins TRBV5-1 and TRBJ2-5; 7 bases agree with TRBD2. Germline lookup yields CDR1 SGHRS and CDR2 YFSETQ. Germline trimming cut 1 base from V and 5 bases from J; bases unmatched to any gene: 5. The CDR3 consists of 14 residues. This CDR3 reads CASSLTATSETQYF. CDR3 sequence (DNA): TGCGCCAGCAGCTTGACCGCGACTAGCGAGACCCAGTACTTC.

This clonotype showed up just a few times. The chain links TRBV3-1 to TRBJ2-3; a weak D match, TRBD1 (6 bases). With 0 bases removed from V and 6 bases from J, the gap between germline ends came to 16 bases. Germline V CDR1 and CDR2: LGHDT, YNNKEL (reference sequence). The CDR3 runs to 16 residues. The DNA for the CDR3 is TGTGCCAGCAGCCAAGAGGGCACAGGGAAGGCGGATACGCAGTATTTT. Protein product: CASSQEGTGKADTQYF.

This clonotype has a handful of counts. This chain connects TRBV12-3 or TRBV12-4 to TRBJ1-1; D gene unclear. Between the trimmed V and J ends, which lost 2 bases and 4 bases, there was a span of 8 bases. The CDR3 spans 13 residues. The CDR3 DNA reads as TGTGCCAGCAGTTTACACCAGTTCACTGAAGCTTTCTTT. Protein: CASSLHQFTEAFF.

This clonotype was counted many times. The V and J genes are TRBV7-6 and TRBJ2-1; D gene unclear. V was shortened by 5 bases and J by 8 bases, with 16 bases between the two germline ends. The CDR3 extends over 14 amino acids. Per germline, CDR1 SGHVS and CDR2 FNYEAQ. CDR3 residues: CASSINLGDYEQFF. The CDR3 DNA sequence: TGTGCCAGCAGCATTAATCTGGGTGACTATGAGCAGTTCTTC. The full variable domain, with the rest looked up from reference TRBV7-6 and TRBJ2-1, is GAGVSQSPRYKVTKRGQDVALRCDPISGHVSLYWYRQALGQGPEFLTYFNYEAQQDKSGLPNDRFSAERPEGSISTLTIQRTEQRDSAMYRCASSINLGDYEQFFGPGTRLTVL.

This clonotype was seen ten or more times. The V and J genes are TRBV28 and TRBJ2-4; 8 positions match TRBD1. Germline CDR1 reads MDHEN; CDR2 reads SYDVKM. V was clipped by 6 bases and J by 10 bases; unmatched bases: 5. The length of the CDR3 is 12 residues. The CDR3 sequence: CASSRQGPIQYF. In nucleotides, the CDR3 is TGTGCCAGCAGCCGACAGGGGCCTATTCAGTACTTC.

This clonotype was counted ten times or more. This chain connects TRBV5-1 to TRBJ2-1; D is possibly TRBD2 (6 bases). The CDR3 loop spans 16 amino acids. Trimming stripped 3 bases from V and 0 bases from J, with 13 bases between. Germline CDR1 reads SGHRS; CDR2 reads YFSETQ. The CDR3 loop reads CASSSVGGSSYNEQFF. For the CDR3, the DNA is TGCGCCAGCAGCTCCGTTGGGGGGAGCTCCTACAATGAGCAGTTCTTC.

This clonotype appeared many times. Mismatch with germline at one junction end may stem from a read error. The rearrangement links TRBV7-7 to TRBJ2-2; D perhaps matches TRBD1 (5 bases). Germline loops: CDR1 SSHAT, CDR2 FNYEAQ (reference sequence). CDR3 length: 14 residues. The chain's CDR3 is CASSKTANTGELFF. The CDR3 DNA sequence: TGTGCTAGCAGCAAGACAGCGAACACCGGGGAGCTGTTTTTT. Full variable domain (outside the CDR3, taken from reference TRBV7-7 and TRBJ2-2): GAGVSQSPRYKVTKRGQDVTLRCDPISSHATLYWYQQALGQGPEFLTYFNYEAQPDKSGLPSDRFSAERPEGSISTLTIQRTEQRDSAMYRCASSKTANTGELFFGEGSRLTVL.